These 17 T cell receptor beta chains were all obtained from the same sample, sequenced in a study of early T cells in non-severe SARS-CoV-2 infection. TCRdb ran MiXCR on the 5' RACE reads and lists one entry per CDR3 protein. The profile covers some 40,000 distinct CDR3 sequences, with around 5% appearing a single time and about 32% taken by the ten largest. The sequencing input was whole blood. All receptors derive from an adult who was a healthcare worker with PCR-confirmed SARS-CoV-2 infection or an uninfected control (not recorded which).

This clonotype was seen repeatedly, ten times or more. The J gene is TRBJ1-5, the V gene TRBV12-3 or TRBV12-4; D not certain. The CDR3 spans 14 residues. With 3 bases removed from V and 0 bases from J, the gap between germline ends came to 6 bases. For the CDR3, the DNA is TGTGCCAGCAGTTTCGGGTTTAGCAATCAGCCCCAGCATTTT. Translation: CASSFGFSNQPQHF.

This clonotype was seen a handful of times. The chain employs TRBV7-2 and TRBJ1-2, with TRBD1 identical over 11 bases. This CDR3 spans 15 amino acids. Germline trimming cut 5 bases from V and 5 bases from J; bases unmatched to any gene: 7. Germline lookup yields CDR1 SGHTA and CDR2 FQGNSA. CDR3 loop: CASSPGTGGFYGYTF. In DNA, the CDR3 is TGTGCCAGCAGCCCTGGGACAGGGGGTTTTTATGGCTACACCTTC.

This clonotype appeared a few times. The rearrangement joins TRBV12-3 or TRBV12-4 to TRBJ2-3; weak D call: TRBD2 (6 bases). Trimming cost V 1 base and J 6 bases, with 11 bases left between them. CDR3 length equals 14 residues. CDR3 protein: CASSLGGTWDTQYF. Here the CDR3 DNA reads TGTGCCAGCAGTTTAGGCGGGACCTGGGATACGCAGTATTTT.

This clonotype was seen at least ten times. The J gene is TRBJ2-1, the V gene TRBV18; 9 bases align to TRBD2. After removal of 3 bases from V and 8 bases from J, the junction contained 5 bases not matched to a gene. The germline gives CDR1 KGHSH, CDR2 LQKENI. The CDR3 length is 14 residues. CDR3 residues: CASSPPAGGDEQFF. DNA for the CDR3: TGTGCCAGCTCACCTCCAGCGGGGGGTGATGAGCAGTTCTTC.

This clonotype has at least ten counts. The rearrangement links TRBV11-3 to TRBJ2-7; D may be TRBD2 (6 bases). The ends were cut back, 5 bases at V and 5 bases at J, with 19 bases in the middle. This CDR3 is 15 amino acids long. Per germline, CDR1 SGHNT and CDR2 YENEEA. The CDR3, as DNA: TGTGCCAGCAGCGTCACGGGGAGGTCTAGCGACGAGCAGTACTTC. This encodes CASSVTGRSSDEQYF. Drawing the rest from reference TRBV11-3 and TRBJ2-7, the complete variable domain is EAGVVQSPRYKIIEKKQPVAFWCNPISGHNTLYWYLQNLGQGPELLIRYENEEAVDDSQLPKDRFSAERLKGVDSTLKIQPAELGDSAVYLCASSVTGRSSDEQYFGPGTRLTVT.

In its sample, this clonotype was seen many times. DNA of the CDR3: TGTGCCATCAAACAGGTGAACACTGAAGCTTTCTTT. It codes for CAIKQVNTEAFF. The chain recombines TRBV10-3 with TRBJ1-1; a possible D gene is TRBD1 (5 bases). Trimming took 7 bases from V and 0 from J, leaving 6 bases between them. CDR1 is ENHRY, CDR2 SYGVKD, per germline. The CDR3 covers 12 residues.

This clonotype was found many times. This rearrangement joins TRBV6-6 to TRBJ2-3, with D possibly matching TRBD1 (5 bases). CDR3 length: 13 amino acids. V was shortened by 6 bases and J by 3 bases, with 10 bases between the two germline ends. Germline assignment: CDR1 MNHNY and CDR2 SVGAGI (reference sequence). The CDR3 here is CASRSQGTDTQYF. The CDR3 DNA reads TGTGCCAGCAGGTCTCAGGGAACAGATACGCAGTATTTT.

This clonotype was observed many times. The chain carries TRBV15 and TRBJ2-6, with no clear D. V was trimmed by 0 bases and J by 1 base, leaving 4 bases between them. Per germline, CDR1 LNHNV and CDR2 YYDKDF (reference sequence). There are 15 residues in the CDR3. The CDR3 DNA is TGTGCCACCAGCAGAGATCTGTCTGGGGCCAACGTCCTGACTTTC. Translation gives CATSRDLSGANVLTF.

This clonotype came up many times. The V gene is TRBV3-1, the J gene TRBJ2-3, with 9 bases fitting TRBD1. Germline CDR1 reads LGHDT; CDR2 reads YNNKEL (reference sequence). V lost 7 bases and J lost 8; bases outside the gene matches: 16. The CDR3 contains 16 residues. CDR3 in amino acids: CASTRGSGTGSGTQYF. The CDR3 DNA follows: TGTGCCAGCACCCGAGGATCCGGGACAGGGTCGGGTACGCAGTATTTT.

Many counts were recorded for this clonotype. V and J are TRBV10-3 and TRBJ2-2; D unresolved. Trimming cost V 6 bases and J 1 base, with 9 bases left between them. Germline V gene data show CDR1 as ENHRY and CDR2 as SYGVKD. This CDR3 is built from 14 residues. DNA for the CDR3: TGTGCCATCAGCCCCACAGTGAACACCGGGGAGCTGTTTTTT. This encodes CAISPTVNTGELFF.

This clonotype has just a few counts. CDR3: CASSFLGQGTGELFF. CDR3 bases: TGTGCCAGCAGCTTTTTAGGACAGGGGACCGGGGAGCTGTTTTTT. The chain has TRBV7-9 and TRBJ2-2; 9 bases are shared with TRBD1. Germline V lookup: CDR1 SEHNR, CDR2 FQNEAQ (reference sequence). CDR3 size: 15 residues. Trimming cost V 3 bases and J 5 bases; bases outside gene matches: 4.

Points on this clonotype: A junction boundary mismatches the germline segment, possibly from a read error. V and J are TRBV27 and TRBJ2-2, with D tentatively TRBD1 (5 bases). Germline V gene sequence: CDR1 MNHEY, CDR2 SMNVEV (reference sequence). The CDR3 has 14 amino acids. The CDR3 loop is CASSNGANPGELFF. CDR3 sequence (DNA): TGTGCCAGTTCGAATGGGGCGAACCCCGGGGAGCTGTTTTTT.

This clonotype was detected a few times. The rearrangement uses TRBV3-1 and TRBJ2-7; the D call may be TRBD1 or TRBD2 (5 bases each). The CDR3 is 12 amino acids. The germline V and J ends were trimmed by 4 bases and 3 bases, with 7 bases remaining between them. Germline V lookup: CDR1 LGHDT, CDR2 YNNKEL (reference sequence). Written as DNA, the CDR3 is TGTGCCAGCAGCCGAGGGGACTACGAGCAGTACTTC. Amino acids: CASSRGDYEQYF.

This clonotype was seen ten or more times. The CDR3 spells CASSYRGRIEAFF. The DNA for the CDR3 is TGTGCCAGCAGTTACAGGGGGCGCATTGAAGCTTTCTTT. The rearrangement joins TRBV6-2 or TRBV6-3 to TRBJ1-1; 7 nucleotides align to TRBD1. J lost 7 bases, V lost 2 bases, and 4 bases had no gene match. The germline V gene has CDR1 MNHEY and CDR2 SVGEGT. The CDR3 is 13 residues long.

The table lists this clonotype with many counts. The CDR3 is CASNFSYRTSGTSTDTQYF. The CDR3, as DNA: TGTGCCAGCAACTTTTCCTATCGGACTAGCGGCACTAGCACAGATACGCAGTATTTT. The V and J genes are TRBV7-3 and TRBJ2-3; 10 bases align to TRBD2. Germline values: CDR1 SGHTA, CDR2 FQGTGA. The V and J ends lost 7 bases and 0 bases, in that order; junction bases with no gene match: 16. This CDR3 is 19 amino acids long.

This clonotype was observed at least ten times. The CDR3 sequence: CATGGERETQYF. The CDR3 DNA is TGTGCCACCGGAGGGGAGAGGGAGACCCAGTACTTC. The genes are TRBV24-1 and TRBJ2-5; D might be TRBD2 (6 bases). The CDR3 contains 12 residues. Trimming removed 9 bases from V and 5 bases from J, with 12 bases in between. Germline-derived CDR1 and CDR2 are KGHDR and SFDVKD.

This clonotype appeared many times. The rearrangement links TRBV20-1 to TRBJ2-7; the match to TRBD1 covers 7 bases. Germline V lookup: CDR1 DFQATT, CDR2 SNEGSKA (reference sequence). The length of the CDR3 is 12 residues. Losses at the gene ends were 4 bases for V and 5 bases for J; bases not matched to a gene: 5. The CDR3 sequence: CSATDRVNEQYF. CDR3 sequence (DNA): TGCAGTGCTACTGACAGGGTCAACGAGCAGTACTTC.